This T cell receptor beta chain was recovered during a study of cytomegalovirus exposure and HLA in healthy donors. Healthy people donating bone marrow made up the donors. Researchers ran the PCR with 60 Vbeta and 13 Jbeta primers. Profiling relied on immunoSEQ multiplex PCR, and the TCRdb table lists in-frame clones only, not all of them. The sample lists roughly 93,000 clones, 80% occurring once. This clone was seen once. Its antigen is as yet unknown. CDR1 LGHNA and CDR2 YSLEER come from the germline V gene. The V and J ends lost 0 bases and 2 bases respectively, with 13 bases between them. The CDR3 is 16 residues long. Study results and caveats: An analysis that came later showed most CMV-associated TCR beta chains appearing HLA-restricted. The likely explanation for a cluster of highly shared sequence variants was sequencing artifact.

The receptor was derived from a man aged 25-40 years in good health and CMV-seronegative. Sequenced sample: PBMCs. The chain couples TRBV4-3 to TRBJ2-5; D might be TRBD2 (5 bases). The CDR3 DNA sequence: TGCGCCAGCAGCCAAGATATCGAGGGATTTCAAGAGACCCAGTACTTC. This sequence encodes CASSQDIEGFQETQYF.